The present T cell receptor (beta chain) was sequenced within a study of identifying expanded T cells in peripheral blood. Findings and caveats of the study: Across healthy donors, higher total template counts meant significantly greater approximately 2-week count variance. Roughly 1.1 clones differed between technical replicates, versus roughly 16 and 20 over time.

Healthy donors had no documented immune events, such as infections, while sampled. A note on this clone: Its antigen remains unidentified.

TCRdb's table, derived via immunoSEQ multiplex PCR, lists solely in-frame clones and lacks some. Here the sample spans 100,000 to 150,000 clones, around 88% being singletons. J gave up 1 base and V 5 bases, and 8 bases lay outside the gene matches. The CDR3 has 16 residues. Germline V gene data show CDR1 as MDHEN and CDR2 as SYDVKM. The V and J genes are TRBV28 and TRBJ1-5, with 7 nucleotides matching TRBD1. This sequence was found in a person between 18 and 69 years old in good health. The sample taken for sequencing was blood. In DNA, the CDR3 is TGTGCCAGCAGTGGATCAGGGGGGGCGAGCAATCAGCCCCAGCATTTT. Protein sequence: CASSGSGGASNQPQHF.